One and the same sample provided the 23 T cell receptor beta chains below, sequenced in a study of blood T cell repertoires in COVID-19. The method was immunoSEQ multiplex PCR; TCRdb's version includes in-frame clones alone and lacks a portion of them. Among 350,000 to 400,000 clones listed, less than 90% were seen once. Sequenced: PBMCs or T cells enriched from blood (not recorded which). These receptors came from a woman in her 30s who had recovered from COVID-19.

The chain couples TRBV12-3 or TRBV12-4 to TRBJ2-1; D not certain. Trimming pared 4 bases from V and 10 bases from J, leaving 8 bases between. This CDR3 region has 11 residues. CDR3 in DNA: TGTGCCAGCAGTTGGCAACCGGAGCAGTTCTTC. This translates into CASSWQPEQFF.

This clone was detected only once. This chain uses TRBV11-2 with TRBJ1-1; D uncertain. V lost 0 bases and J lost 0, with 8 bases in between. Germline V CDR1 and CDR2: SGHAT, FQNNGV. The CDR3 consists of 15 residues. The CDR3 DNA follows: TGTGCCAGCAGCTTAGATAGAGGATTGAACACTGAAGCTTTCTTT. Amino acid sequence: CASSLDRGLNTEAFF.

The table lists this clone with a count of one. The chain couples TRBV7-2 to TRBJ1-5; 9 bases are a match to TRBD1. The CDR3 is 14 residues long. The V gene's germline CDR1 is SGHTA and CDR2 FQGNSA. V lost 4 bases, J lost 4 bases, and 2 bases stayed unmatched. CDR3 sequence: CASSWDRVNQPQHF. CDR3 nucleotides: TGTGCCAGCAGCTGGGACAGGGTGAATCAGCCCCAGCATTTT.

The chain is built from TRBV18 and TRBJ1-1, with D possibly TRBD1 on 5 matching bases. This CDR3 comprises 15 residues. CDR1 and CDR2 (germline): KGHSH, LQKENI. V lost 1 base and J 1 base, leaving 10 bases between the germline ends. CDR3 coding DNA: TGTGCCAGCTCACCACAAGGGGATGCGAACACTGAAGCTTTCTTT. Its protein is CASSPQGDANTEAFF.

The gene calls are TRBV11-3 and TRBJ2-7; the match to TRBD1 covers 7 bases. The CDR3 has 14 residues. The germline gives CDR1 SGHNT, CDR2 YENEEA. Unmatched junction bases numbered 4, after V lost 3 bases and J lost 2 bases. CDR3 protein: CASSLGDSAYEQYF. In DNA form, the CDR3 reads TGTGCCAGCAGCTTGGGGGACAGCGCCTACGAGCAGTACTTC.

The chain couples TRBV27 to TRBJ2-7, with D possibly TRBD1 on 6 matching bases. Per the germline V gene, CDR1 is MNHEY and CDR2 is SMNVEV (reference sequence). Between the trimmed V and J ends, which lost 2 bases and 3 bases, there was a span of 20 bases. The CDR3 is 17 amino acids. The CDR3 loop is CASSLIGGRGNYYEQYF. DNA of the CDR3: TGTGCCAGCAGTTTAATAGGGGGACGAGGGAACTACTACGAGCAGTACTTC.

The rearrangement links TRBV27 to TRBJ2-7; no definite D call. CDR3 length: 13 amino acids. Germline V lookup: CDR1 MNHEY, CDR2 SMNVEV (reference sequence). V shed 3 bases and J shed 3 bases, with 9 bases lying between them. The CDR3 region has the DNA TGTGCCAGCAGTTTGCCAGGTCGCTACGAGCAGTACTTC. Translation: CASSLPGRYEQYF.

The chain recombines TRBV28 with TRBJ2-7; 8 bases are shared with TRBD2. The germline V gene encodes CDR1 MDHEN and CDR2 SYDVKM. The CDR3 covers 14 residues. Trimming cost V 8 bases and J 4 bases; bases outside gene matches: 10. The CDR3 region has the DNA TGTGCCAGCGACCCGGGAGGGGGGGGGTACGAGCAGTACTTC. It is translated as CASDPGGGGYEQYF.

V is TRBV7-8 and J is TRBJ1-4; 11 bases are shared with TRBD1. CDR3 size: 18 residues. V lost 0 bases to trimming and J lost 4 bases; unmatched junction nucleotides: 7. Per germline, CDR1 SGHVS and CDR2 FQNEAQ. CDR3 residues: CASSLARTGGEGNEKLFF. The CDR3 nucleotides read TGTGCCAGCAGCTTAGCTCGGACAGGGGGCGAGGGTAATGAAAAACTGTTTTTT.

This CDR3 reads CASMGQFNYGYTF. The CDR3 DNA sequence: TGTGCCAGTATGGGACAGTTCAACTATGGCTACACCTTC. The chain couples TRBV19 to TRBJ1-2, with 7 nucleotides matching TRBD1. CDR3 size: 13 residues. V lost 7 bases to trimming and J lost 2 bases; unmatched junction nucleotides: 4. Germline V gene sequence: CDR1 LNHDA, CDR2 SQIVND (reference sequence).

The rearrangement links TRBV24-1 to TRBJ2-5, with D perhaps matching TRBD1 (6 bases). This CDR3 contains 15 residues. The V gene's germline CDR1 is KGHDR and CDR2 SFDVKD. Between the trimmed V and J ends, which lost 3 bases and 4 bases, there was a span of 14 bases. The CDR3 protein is CATSDPRTAGETQYF. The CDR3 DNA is TGTGCCACCAGTGATCCCCGGACAGCCGGAGAGACCCAGTACTTC.

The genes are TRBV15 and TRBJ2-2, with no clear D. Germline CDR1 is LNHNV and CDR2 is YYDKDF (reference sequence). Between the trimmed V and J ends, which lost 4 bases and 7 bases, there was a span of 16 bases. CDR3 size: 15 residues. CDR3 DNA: TGTGCCACCAGCATTAGCCCCCTCTATGACGGGGAGCTGTTTTTT. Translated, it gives CATSISPLYDGELFF.

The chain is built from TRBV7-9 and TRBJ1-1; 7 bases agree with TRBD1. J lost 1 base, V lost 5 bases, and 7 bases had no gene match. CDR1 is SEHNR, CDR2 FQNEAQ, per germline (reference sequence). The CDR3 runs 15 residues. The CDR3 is CASSDSRQGNTEAFF. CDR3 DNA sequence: TGTGCCAGCAGCGACTCCCGACAGGGGAACACTGAAGCTTTCTTT.

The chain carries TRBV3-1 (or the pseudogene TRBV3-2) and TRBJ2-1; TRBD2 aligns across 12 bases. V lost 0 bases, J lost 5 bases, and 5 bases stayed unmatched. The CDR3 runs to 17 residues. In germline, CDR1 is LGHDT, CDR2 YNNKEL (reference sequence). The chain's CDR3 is CASSQDALAGGNNEQFF. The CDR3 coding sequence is TGTGCCAGCAGCCAAGATGCGCTAGCGGGAGGGAACAATGAGCAGTTCTTC.

CDR3 DNA sequence: TGTGCCAGCAGCCCAAGACAGATTGCAACTAATGAAAAACTGTTTTTT. It encodes CASSPRQIATNEKLFF. The chain carries TRBV7-6 and TRBJ1-4; D is perhaps TRBD1 (5 bases). This CDR3 has 16 residues. V was clipped by 5 bases and J by 0 bases, with 13 bases between them. Germline V gene lookup returns CDR1 SGHVS and CDR2 FNYEAQ. The entire variable domain, with the rest obtained from reference TRBV7-6 and TRBJ1-4, is as follows: GAGVSQSPRYKVTKRGQDVALRCDPISGHVSLYWYRQALGQGPEFLTYFNYEAQQDKSGLPNDRFSAERPEGSISTLTIQRTEQRDSAMYRCASSPRQIATNEKLFFGSGTQLSVL.

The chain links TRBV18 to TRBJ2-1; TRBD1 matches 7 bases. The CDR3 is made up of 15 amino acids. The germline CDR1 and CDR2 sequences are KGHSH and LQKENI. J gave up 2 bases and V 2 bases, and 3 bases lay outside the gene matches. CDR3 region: CASSPGTDPYNEQFF. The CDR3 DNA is TGTGCCAGCTCACCAGGGACAGACCCCTACAATGAGCAGTTCTTC. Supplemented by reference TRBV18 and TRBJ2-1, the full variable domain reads NAGVMQNPRHLVRRRGQEARLRCSPMKGHSHVYWYRQLPEEGLKFMVYLQKENIIDESGMPKERFSAEFPKEGPSILRIQQVVRGDSAAYFCASSPGTDPYNEQFFGPGTRLTVL.

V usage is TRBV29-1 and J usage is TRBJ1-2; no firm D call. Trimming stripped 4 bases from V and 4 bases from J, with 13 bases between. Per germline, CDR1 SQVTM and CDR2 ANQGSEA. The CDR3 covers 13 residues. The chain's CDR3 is CSVALAGSYGYTF. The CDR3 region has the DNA TGCAGCGTTGCTTTGGCCGGGTCCTATGGCTACACCTTC.

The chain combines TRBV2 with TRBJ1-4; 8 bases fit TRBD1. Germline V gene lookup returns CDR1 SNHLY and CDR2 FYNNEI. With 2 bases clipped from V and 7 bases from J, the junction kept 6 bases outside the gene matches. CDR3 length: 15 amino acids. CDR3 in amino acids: CASSELGTGIEKLFF. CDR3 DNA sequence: TGTGCCAGCAGTGAATTGGGGACAGGCATTGAAAAACTGTTTTTT. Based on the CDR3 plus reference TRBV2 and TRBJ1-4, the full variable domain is EPEVTQTPSHQVTQMGQEVILRCVPISNHLYFYWYRQILGQKVEFLVSFYNNEISEKSEIFDDQFSVERPDGSNFTLKIRSTKLEDSAMYFCASSELGTGIEKLFFGSGTQLSVL.

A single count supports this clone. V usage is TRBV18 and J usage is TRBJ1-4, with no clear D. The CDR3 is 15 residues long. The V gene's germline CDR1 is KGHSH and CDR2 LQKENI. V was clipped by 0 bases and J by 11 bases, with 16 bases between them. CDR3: CASSPPANAGGKLFF. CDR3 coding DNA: TGTGCCAGCTCACCACCGGCGAACGCTGGAGGGAAACTGTTTTTT.

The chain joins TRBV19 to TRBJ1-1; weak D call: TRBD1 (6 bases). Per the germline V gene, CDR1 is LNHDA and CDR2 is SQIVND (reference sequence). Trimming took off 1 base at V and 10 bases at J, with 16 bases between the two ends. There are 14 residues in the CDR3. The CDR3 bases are TGTGCCAGTAGTATAGGGGTCAGGGGAGTCGGAGCTTTCTTT. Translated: CASSIGVRGVGAFF. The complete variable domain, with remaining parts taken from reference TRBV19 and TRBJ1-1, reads DGGITQSPKYLFRKEGQNVTLSCEQNLNHDAMYWYRQDPGQGLRLIYYSQIVNDFQKGDIAEGYSVSREKKESFPLTVTSAQKNPTAFYLCASSIGVRGVGAFFGQGTRLTVV.

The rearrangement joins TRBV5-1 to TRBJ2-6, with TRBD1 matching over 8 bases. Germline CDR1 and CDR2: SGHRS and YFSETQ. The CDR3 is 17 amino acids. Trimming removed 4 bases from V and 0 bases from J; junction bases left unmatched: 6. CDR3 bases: TGCGCCAGCAGCCTGACAGGGGTCGGCTCTGGGGCCAACGTCCTGACTTTC. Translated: CASSLTGVGSGANVLTF. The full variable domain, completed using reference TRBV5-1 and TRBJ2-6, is KAGVTQTPRYLIKTRGQQVTLSCSPISGHRSVSWYQQTPGQGLQFLFEYFSETQRNKGNFPGRFSGRQFSNSRSEMNVSTLELGDSALYLCASSLTGVGSGANVLTFGAGSRLTVL.

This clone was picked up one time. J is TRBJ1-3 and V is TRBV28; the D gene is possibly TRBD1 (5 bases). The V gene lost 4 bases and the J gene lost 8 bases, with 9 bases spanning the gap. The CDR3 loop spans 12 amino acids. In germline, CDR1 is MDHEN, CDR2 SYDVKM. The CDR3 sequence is CASSWQGDTIYF. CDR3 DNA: TGTGCCAGCAGTTGGCAGGGTGACACCATATATTTT.

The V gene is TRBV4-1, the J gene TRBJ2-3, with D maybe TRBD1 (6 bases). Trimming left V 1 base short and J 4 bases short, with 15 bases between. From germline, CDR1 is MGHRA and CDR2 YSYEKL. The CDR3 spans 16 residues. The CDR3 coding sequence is TGCGCCAGCAGCCAAGGGGGTAACAGGGACCCAGATACGCAGTATTTT. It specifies CASSQGGNRDPDTQYF.